The 22 T cell receptor beta chains below come from one sample, sequenced in a study of T cells in Graves' hyperthyroidism and ophthalmopathy. Researchers amplified the TCR beta CDR3 regions from RNA transcripts. Using the HTBI primer set, a first-round RT-PCR was run on the TCR CDR3. TCRdb fed the multiplex PCR reads into MiXCR, producing one record per CDR3 protein. Found here are approximately 720,000 distinct CDR3 sequences, around 20% of them singletons; the top ten hold 16%. The source material was blood. Every receptor here comes from a woman between 50 and 59 years old with Graves' hyperthyroidism that later progressed to Graves' ophthalmopathy.

The table lists this clonotype with many counts. J is TRBJ2-7 and V is TRBV7-6, with 8 bases lining up with TRBD2. The germline CDR1 and CDR2 sequences are SGHVS and FNYEAQ. J gave up 8 bases and V 5 bases, and 11 bases lay outside the gene matches. The CDR3 covers 14 residues. The CDR3 DNA reads as TGTGCCAGCAGCCTCGCAGGCGGGGGGAACAAGCAGTACTTC. Its translation: CASSLAGGGNKQYF.

V is TRBV7-9 and J is TRBJ2-7, with D possibly being TRBD2 (6 bases). The CDR3 loop spans 11 amino acids. V was shortened by 5 bases and J by 11 bases, with 13 bases between the two germline ends. Germline V gene data show CDR1 as SEHNR and CDR2 as FQNEAQ (reference sequence). CDR3 in amino acids: CASSPGGEKYF. CDR3 sequence (DNA): TGTGCCAGCAGCCCCGGCGGGGAGAAGTACTTC. The full variable domain, in which reference TRBV7-9 and TRBJ2-7 provide the parts outside the CDR3, is DTGVSQNPRHKITKRGQNVTFRCDPISEHNRLYWYRQTLGQGPEFLTYFQNEAQLEKSRLLSDRFSAERPKGSFSTLEIQRTEQGDSAMYLCASSPGGEKYFGPGTRLTVT.

This clonotype was detected a few times. J is TRBJ2-7 and V is TRBV6-1, with a weak D call TRBD2 (5 bases). The germline V gene encodes CDR1 MNHNS and CDR2 SASEGT. The CDR3 spans 15 residues. Trimming took 7 bases from V and 1 from J, leaving 17 bases between them. CDR3 sequence: CASTTPRGFSYEQYF. The CDR3 coding sequence is TGTGCCAGCACCACTCCACGAGGGTTTTCCTACGAGCAGTACTTC.

The rearrangement links TRBV6-2 or TRBV6-3 to TRBJ1-6; no clear D. V was cut by 2 bases and J by 7 bases, with 12 bases left in between. There are 15 residues in the CDR3. CDR1 MNHEY and CDR2 SVGEGT come from the germline V gene. CDR3 in DNA: TGTGCCAGCAGTTACGGACCAATTTTGAATTCACCCCTCCACTTT. The encoded protein is CASSYGPILNSPLHF.

The chain is built from TRBV20-1 and TRBJ2-3; no firm D call. CDR3 length: 10 amino acids. The V end lost 2 bases, the J end lost 9 bases, and 6 bases lay between the germline ends. Germline V gives CDR1 DFQATT, CDR2 SNEGSKA (reference sequence). CDR3 sequence (DNA): TGCAGTGCTAGACGATCGACGCAGTATTTT. Translated: CSARRSTQYF.

The rearrangement joins TRBV7-9 to TRBJ2-7; 11 positions match TRBD2. Losses at the gene ends were 4 bases for V and 1 base for J; bases not matched to a gene: 9. Germline CDR1 SEHNR, CDR2 FQNEAQ (reference sequence). This CDR3 comprises 17 residues. Here the CDR3 reads CASSWRAGLAESYEQYF. The DNA of the CDR3 is TGTGCCAGCAGCTGGAGGGCGGGACTAGCGGAATCCTACGAGCAGTACTTC.

This clonotype was recorded at least ten times. V gene TRBV20-1 combines with J gene TRBJ1-6; perhaps TRBD1 as D (5 bases). Trimming cost V 6 bases and J 0 bases, with 9 bases left between them. The length of the CDR3 is 14 residues. Germline lookup yields CDR1 DFQATT and CDR2 SNEGSKA (reference sequence). The chain's CDR3 is CSAGQSSYNSPLHF. CDR3 in DNA: TGCAGTGCAGGACAAAGCTCCTATAATTCACCCCTCCACTTT.

This clonotype was detected many times. The chain is built from TRBV5-8 and TRBJ2-5; D call uncertain. Trimming cost V 3 bases and J 0 bases, with 6 bases left between them. Germline V gene lookup returns CDR1 SGHTS and CDR2 YDEGEE. The CDR3 runs 13 residues. The CDR3 spells CASSSPYQETQYF. As DNA, the CDR3 is TGTGCCAGCAGCTCCCCGTACCAAGAGACCCAGTACTTC.

The chain employs TRBV27 and TRBJ2-1; 9 bases are shared with TRBD1. The V gene end was trimmed by 3 bases and the J gene end by 6 bases; junction bases not matched to a gene: 9. The CDR3 has 16 amino acids. From germline, CDR1 is MNHEY and CDR2 SMNVEV (reference sequence). The CDR3 reads CASSFRQGDLPNEQFF. The CDR3 DNA sequence: TGTGCCAGCAGTTTTCGACAGGGGGACCTGCCCAATGAGCAGTTCTTC.

This clonotype was detected ten times or more. The rearrangement joins TRBV28 to TRBJ1-2; D not resolved. CDR1 and CDR2 (germline): MDHEN, SYDVKM. Trimming left V 2 bases short and J 1 base short, with 11 bases between. CDR3 length: 15 residues. This CDR3 is CASSLRGVLNYGYTF. The CDR3 bases are TGTGCCAGCAGTTTACGGGGAGTCCTTAACTATGGCTACACCTTC.

The chain has TRBV10-3 and TRBJ2-2, with 9 positions matching TRBD1. The CDR3 length is 14 residues. Per germline, CDR1 ENHRY and CDR2 SYGVKD. J gave up 4 bases and V 10 bases, and 7 bases lay outside the gene matches. The CDR3 protein is CATAGQGITGELFF. Written as DNA, the CDR3 is TGTGCCACCGCGGGACAGGGAATCACCGGGGAGCTGTTTTTT.

This clonotype was counted many times. The V gene is TRBV28, the J gene TRBJ1-3; TRBD1 is a possible D gene (6 bases). Per germline, CDR1 MDHEN and CDR2 SYDVKM. V gave up 9 bases and J gave up 2 bases, with 11 bases separating them. The CDR3 sequence is 13 residues long. DNA for the CDR3: TGTGCCAGTGGGGGCGGCCCTGGAAACACCATATATTTT. It specifies CASGGGPGNTIYF.

The V and J genes are TRBV7-8 and TRBJ1-1; D is ambiguous. From germline, CDR1 is SGHVS and CDR2 FQNEAQ. Trimming took off 4 bases at V and 14 bases at J, with 8 bases between the two ends. The CDR3 runs to 9 residues. In DNA, the CDR3 is TGTGCCAGCAGCTCGGTCCGGTTCTTT. Translating gives CASSSVRFF.

V and J are TRBV2 and TRBJ1-4, with 8 bases that match TRBD1. The length of the CDR3 is 15 residues. The J segment lost 3 bases and the V segment lost 5 bases, leaving 5 bases of the junction unmatched. CDR1 and CDR2 (germline): SNHLY, FYNNEI. In DNA form, the CDR3 reads TGTGCCAGCAGTCAATCAGGGGGCCCTAATGAAAAACTGTTTTTT. This translates into CASSQSGGPNEKLFF.

This clonotype was detected ten times or more. The CDR3 sequence is CASSSEFRVEAFF. DNA for the CDR3: TGTGCCAGCAGCTCAGAATTCCGCGTTGAAGCTTTCTTT. The J gene is TRBJ1-1, the V gene TRBV11-2; D is ambiguous. Germline values: CDR1 SGHAT, CDR2 FQNNGV. Trimming removed 4 bases from V and 7 bases from J, with 13 bases in between. The length of the CDR3 is 13 residues.

This chain connects TRBV7-9 to TRBJ2-5; D might be TRBD2 (5 bases). The V gene's germline CDR1 is SEHNR and CDR2 FQNEAQ (reference sequence). With 5 bases removed from V and 9 bases from J, the gap between germline ends came to 16 bases. This CDR3 spans 13 amino acids. The CDR3 region has the DNA TGTGCCAGCAGCACTGCGCCAGAGAGGGCCCAGTACTTC. Translating it yields CASSTAPERAQYF.

There are many counts of this clonotype. The V and J genes are TRBV18 and TRBJ1-4; a weak D match, TRBD1 (5 bases). CDR3 length: 15 residues. V lost 2 bases and J lost 4, with 11 bases in between. Germline V lookup: CDR1 KGHSH, CDR2 LQKENI. The CDR3 coding sequence is TGTGCCAGCTCACCAGCGACGGGGCATAATGAAAAACTGTTTTTT. The encoded protein is CASSPATGHNEKLFF.

The chain has TRBV19 and TRBJ2-7; TRBD1 agrees at 9 bases. Germline-derived CDR1 and CDR2 are LNHDA and SQIVND (reference sequence). The ends lost 5 bases at V and 4 bases at J; junction bases unmatched: 12. The CDR3 consists of 16 residues. In nucleotides, the CDR3 is TGTGCCAGTAGTTTTAGGCCTTCCGGGACAGGGTACGAGCAGTACTTC. It specifies CASSFRPSGTGYEQYF.

This clonotype appeared a few times. This sequence joins TRBV6-1 and TRBJ2-6; D may be TRBD1 (6 bases). The CDR3 has 17 amino acids. Germline CDR1 is MNHNS and CDR2 is SASEGT. V lost 6 bases and J 1 base, leaving 16 bases between the germline ends. CDR3 loop: CASRDGQTGSGANVLTF. In nucleotides, the CDR3 is TGTGCCAGCAGGGACGGACAGACCGGTTCTGGGGCCAACGTCCTGACTTTC.

The chain links TRBV18 to TRBJ2-3, with D perhaps TRBD2 (7 bases). Looked up from germline, CDR1 is KGHSH and CDR2 is LQKENI. Trimming pared 3 bases from V and 5 bases from J, leaving 18 bases between. The CDR3 has 16 amino acids. The CDR3 is CASSPGRGPPKDTQYF. In nucleotides, the CDR3 is TGTGCCAGCTCACCGGGGCGGGGGCCCCCCAAAGATACGCAGTATTTT.

The gene calls are TRBV5-8 and TRBJ1-5; perhaps TRBD1 as D (5 bases). This CDR3 contains 15 residues. Trimming pared 3 bases from V and 1 base from J, leaving 11 bases between. Germline-derived CDR1 and CDR2 are SGHTS and YDEGEE. CDR3 DNA: TGTGCCAGCAGCTCGATGGGGCTGAGCAATCAGCCCCAGCATTTT. Its translation: CASSSMGLSNQPQHF.

This clonotype was observed at least ten times. This sequence joins TRBV5-6 and TRBJ1-2, with a tentative D call TRBD1 (6 bases). V lost 7 bases and J lost 0, with 13 bases in between. The CDR3 is 14 residues long. The germline CDR1 and CDR2 sequences are SGHDT and YYEEEE. CDR3 region: CASFRDTTNYGYTF. Here the CDR3 DNA reads TGTGCCAGCTTTCGGGACACAACTAACTATGGCTACACCTTC.